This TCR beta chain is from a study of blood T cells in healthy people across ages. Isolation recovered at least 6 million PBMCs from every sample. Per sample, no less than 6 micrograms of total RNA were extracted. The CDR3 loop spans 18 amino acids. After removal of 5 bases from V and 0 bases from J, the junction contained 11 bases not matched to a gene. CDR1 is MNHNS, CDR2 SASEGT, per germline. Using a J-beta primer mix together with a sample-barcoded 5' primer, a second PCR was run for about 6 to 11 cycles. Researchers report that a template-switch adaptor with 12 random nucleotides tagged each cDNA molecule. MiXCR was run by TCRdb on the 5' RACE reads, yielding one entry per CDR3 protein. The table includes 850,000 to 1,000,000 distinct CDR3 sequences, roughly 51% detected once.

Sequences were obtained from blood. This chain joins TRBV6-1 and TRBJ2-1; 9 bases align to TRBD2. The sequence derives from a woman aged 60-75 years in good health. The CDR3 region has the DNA TGTGCCAGCAGTAAAAGGGCGGGAGGGACGAGCTCCTACAATGAGCAGTTCTTC. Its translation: CASSKRAGGTSSYNEQFF.